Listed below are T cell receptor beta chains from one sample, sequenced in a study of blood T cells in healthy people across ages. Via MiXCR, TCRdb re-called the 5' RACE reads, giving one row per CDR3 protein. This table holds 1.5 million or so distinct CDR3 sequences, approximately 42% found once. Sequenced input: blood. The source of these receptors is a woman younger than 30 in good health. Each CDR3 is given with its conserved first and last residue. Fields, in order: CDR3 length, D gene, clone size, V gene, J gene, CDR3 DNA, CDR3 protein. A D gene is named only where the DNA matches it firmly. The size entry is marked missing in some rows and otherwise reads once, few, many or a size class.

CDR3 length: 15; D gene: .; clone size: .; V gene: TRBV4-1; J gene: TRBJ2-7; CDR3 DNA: TGCGCCAGCAGCCAAGATGGCGGTAGCGCCTACGAGCAGTACTTC; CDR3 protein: CASSQDGGSAYEQYF
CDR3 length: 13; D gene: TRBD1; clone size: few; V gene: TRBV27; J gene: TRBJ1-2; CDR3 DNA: TGTGCCAGCAGCGCGGACAGGGGGAATGGCTACACCTTC; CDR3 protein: CASSADRGNGYTF
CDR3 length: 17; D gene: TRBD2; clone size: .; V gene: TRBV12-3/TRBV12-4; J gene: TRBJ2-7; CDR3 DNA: TGTGCCAGCAGTCTCAGCTACGGTCTAGCGGGGAACTACGAGCAGTACTTC; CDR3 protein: CASSLSYGLAGNYEQYF
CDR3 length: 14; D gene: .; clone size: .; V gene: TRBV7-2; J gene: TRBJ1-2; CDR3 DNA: TGTGCCAGCAGCCCGGTTCTAACTAACTATGGCTACACCTTC; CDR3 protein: CASSPVLTNYGYTF
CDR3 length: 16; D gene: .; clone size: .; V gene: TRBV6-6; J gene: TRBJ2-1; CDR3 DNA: TGTGCCACCTCAAGGGAGACTGGCGGGGTGGGGGGTGAGCAGTTCTTC; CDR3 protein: CATSRETGGVGGEQFF
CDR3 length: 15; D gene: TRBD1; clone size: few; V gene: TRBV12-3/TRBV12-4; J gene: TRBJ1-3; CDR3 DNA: TGTGCCAGCAGCCCCTGGACAGGGACTGGAAACACCATATATTTT; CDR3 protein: CASSPWTGTGNTIYF
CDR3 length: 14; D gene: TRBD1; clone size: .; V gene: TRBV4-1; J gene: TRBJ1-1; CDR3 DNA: TGCGCCAGCAGCCTACAGGGGGCGATTGCTGAAGCTTTCTTT; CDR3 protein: CASSLQGAIAEAFF
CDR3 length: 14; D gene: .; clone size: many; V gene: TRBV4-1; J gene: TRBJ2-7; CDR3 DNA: TGCGCCAGCAGCCTCCGGACAGACTCCTACGAGCAGTACTTC; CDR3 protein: CASSLRTDSYEQYF
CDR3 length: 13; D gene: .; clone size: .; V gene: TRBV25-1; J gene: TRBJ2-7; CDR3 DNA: TGTGCCAGCAGTGAATATTTAGGGAATGAGCAGTACTTC; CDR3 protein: CASSEYLGNEQYF
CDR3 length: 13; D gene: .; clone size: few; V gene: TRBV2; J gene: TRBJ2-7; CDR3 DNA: TGTGCCAGCAGTGATGGGCTAGTATTCGAGCAGTACTTC; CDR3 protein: CASSDGLVFEQYF
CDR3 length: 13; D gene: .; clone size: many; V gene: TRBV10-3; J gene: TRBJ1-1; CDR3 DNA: TGTGCCGCCACAGGGCGATTGAACACTGAAGCTTTCTTT; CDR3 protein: CAATGRLNTEAFF
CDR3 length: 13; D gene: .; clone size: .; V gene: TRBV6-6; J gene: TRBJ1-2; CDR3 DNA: TGTGCCAGCAGTCCCACAGGGAGGGGTGGCTACACCTTC; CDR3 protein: CASSPTGRGGYTF
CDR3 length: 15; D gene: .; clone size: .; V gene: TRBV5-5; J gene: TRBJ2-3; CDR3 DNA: TGTGCCAGCAGCTTGGGGAGATCTCTAGCCGATACGCAGTATTTT; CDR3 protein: CASSLGRSLADTQYF
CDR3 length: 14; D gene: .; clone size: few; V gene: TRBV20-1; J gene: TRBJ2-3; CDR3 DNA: TGCAGTGCTATAAGAACGGGGGCCACAGATACGCAGTATTTT; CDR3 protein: CSAIRTGATDTQYF
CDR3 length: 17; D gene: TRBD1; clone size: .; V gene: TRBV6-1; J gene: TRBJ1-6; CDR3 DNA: TGTGCCAGCAGTGTGAGGGGACAGGAGGGCCCAAGATCACCCCTCCACTTT; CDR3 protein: CASSVRGQEGPRSPLHF
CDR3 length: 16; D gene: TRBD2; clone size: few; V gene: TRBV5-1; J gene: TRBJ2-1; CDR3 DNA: TGCGCCAGCAGCTTTCGCTTAGCGGGAAGTTTCAATGAGCAGTTCTTC; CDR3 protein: CASSFRLAGSFNEQFF
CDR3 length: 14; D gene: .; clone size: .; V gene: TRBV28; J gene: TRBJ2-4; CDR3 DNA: TGTGCCAGCAGTTTCGTCGTAGCCAAAAACATTCAGTACTTC; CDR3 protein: CASSFVVAKNIQYF
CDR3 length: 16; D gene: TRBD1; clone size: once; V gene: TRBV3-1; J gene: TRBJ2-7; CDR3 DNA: TGTGCCAGCAGCCTCCGGGACAGGGGATTAGCCTACGAGCAGTACTTC; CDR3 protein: CASSLRDRGLAYEQYF
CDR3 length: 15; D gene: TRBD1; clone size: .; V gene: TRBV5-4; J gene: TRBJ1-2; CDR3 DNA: TGTGCCAGCAGCAAATCACAGGGGGTAGCCCATGGCTACACCTTC; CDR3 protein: CASSKSQGVAHGYTF
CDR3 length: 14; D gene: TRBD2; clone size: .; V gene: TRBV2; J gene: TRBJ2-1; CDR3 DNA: TGTGCCAGCCCTAGGGGACTAGGAGGCGATGAGCAGTTCTTC; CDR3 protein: CASPRGLGGDEQFF
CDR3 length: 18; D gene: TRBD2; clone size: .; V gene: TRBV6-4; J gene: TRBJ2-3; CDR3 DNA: TGTGCCAGCAGTGAGCCTCCCCCGGCGGGAGGCGGCACAGATACGCAGTATTTT; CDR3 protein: CASSEPPPAGGGTDTQYF
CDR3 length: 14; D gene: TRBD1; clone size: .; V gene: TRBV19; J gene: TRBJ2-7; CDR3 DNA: TGTGCCAGTAGTATTACAGGGGGCACCTACGAGCAGTACTTC; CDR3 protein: CASSITGGTYEQYF
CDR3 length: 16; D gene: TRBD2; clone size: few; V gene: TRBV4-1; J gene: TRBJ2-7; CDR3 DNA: TGCGCCAGCAGCCGAATGCCGGGACTAGCGTTCTACGAGCAGTACTTC; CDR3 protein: CASSRMPGLAFYEQYF
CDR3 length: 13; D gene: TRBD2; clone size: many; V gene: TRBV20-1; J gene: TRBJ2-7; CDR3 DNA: TGCAGTGCCAGCGGGGGGGGTTCCTACGAGCAGTACTTC; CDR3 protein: CSASGGGSYEQYF
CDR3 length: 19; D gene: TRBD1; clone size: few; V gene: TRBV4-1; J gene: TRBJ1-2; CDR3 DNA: TGCGCCAGCAGCCAAGATCGATGGGAGACAGGGGGAAGGATCTATGGCTACACCTTC; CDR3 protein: CASSQDRWETGGRIYGYTF
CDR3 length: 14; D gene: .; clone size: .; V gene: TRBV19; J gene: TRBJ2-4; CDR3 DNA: TGTGCCAGTAGTGATGGCCAAGGGATAGACATTCAGTACTTC; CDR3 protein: CASSDGQGIDIQYF
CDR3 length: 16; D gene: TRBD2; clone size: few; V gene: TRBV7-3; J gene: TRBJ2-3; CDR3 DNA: TGTGCCAGCAGCTCAAAGGGTGGTAGCGGGGGCTATACGCAGTATTTT; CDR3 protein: CASSSKGGSGGYTQYF
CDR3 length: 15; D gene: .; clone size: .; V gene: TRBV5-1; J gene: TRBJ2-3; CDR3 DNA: TGCGCCAGCAGCTTCCAGGTCGGCAGCACAGATACGCAGTATTTT; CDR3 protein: CASSFQVGSTDTQYF
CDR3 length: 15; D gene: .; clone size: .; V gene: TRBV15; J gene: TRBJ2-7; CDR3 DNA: TGTGCCACCAGCAGAGTCAGGGACACCTCCTACGAGCAGTACTTC; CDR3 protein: CATSRVRDTSYEQYF
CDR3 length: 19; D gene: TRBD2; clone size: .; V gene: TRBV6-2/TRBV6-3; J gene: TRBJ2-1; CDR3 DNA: TGTGCCAGCAGTTACTCGAGACTAGCGGGAGGCCTCCCCTACAATGAGCAGTTCTTC; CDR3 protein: CASSYSRLAGGLPYNEQFF
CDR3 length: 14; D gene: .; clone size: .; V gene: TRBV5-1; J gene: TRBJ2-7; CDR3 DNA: TGCGCCAGCAGCTTGGGGGTAGGGTTAAACGAGCAGTACTTC; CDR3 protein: CASSLGVGLNEQYF
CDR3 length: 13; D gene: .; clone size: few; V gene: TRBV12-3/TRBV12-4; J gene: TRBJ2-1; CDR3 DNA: TGTGCCAGCAGTACGAGGGAAAACAATGAGCAGTTCTTC; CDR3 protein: CASSTRENNEQFF
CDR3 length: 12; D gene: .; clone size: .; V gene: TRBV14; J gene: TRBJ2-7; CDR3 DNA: TGTGCCAGCAGCCAACAATACGACGAGCAGTACTTC; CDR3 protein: CASSQQYDEQYF
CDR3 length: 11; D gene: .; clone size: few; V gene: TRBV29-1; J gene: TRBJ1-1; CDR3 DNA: TGCAGCGGCCGAGTGATCACTGAAGCTTTCTTT; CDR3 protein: CSGRVITEAFF
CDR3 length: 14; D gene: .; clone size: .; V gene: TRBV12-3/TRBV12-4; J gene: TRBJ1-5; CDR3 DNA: TGTGCCAGCAGTTTCTGGGGTAGCAATCAGCCCCAGCATTTT; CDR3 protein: CASSFWGSNQPQHF
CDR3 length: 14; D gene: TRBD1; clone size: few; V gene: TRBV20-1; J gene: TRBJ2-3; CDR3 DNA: TGCAGTGCCCCCGGACAGGGGGTAACAGATACGCAGTATTTT; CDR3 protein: CSAPGQGVTDTQYF
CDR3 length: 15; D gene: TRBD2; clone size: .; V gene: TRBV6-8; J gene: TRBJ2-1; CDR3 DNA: TGTGCCAGCAGGAGTGGGACTAGCGGGATCAATGAGCAGTTCTTC; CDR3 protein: CASRSGTSGINEQFF
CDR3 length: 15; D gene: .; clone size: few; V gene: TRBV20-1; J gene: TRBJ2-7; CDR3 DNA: TGCAGTGCTAGATTGGGAGCAGGGGACCCCTACGAGCAGTACTTC; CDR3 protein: CSARLGAGDPYEQYF